This T cell receptor beta chain was recorded in a study of graft-versus-host responses after intestinal transplantation. Study-wide context: Those transplanted obtained multivisceral, liver-intestinal, or isolated intestinal grafts.

Data came from immunoSEQ multiplex PCR; TCRdb stores just in-frame clones and leaves some out. The sample yields some 77,000 clones, approximately 92% seen once. Germline CDR1 is SGHDT and CDR2 is YYEEEE. CDR3 length: 15 amino acids. The V end was cut by 0 bases, the J end by 0 bases, with 9 bases between. Study observations and caveats: GvH clones turned up in recipient marrow; some had shown up first in ileum or blood.

As to this clone: Its antigen is undetermined.

V usage is TRBV5-6 and J usage is TRBJ1-1; D ambiguous. The specimen comprised PBMCs, sampled 98 days after intestinal transplantation. The source of this sequence is a human patient who received an intestinal transplant, so some T cells may come from the graft donor. CDR3 protein: CASSLAYRVNTEAFF. As DNA, the CDR3 is TGTGCCAGCAGCTTGGCATACCGAGTGAACACTGAAGCTTTCTTT.